This T cell receptor beta chain was identified in a study of T cell responses to AZD1222 COVID-19 vaccine. A note on this clone: Its specificity is unknown.

Sequenced by immunoSEQ multiplex PCR; TCRdb stores in-frame clones only, minus some. Of tens of thousands of clones listed, more than 75% were seen once; the top ten hold roughly 17%. V lost 2 bases, J lost 2 bases, and 11 bases lay in between. The CDR3 totals 15 residues. Per germline, CDR1 SEHNR and CDR2 FQNEAQ (reference sequence). Notes on the study in general: Spike-wide vaccine-associated CD4 TCRs dominated at 160-218 and 743-854. Most donors were white British, females outnumbered males, and clonal diversity was possibly underestimated.

The clonotype comes from an adult in good health. Sequencing was performed on peripheral blood, taken on day 0 of AZD1222 vaccination. The gene calls are TRBV7-9 and TRBJ2-3, with D tentatively TRBD2 (6 bases). CDR3 region: CASSLMASATDTQYF. In DNA, the CDR3 is TGTGCCAGCAGCTTAATGGCTAGCGCCACAGATACGCAGTATTTT.